The 30 T cell receptor beta chains presented below share a single source sample, sequenced in a study of radiation and T cells in renal cell carcinoma (TCRdb year 2020). In the paper's terms, the time point label means: baseline pretreatment blood. The sample's treatment or condition label is to be understood as: 15 Gy SBRT to primary tumor, nephrectomy 4 weeks later. The library was generated by the immunoSEQ multiplex PCR assay. Imported from immuneACCESS, the table was reduced by TCRdb to in-frame sequences with V and J called. These copies leave out some clones; in studies compared against another copy, an unresolved V gene accounts for under half, and the cause of the remainder is not known. This sample lists tens of thousands of clones; 78% were detected once. The ten most abundant clones make up approximately 6.8% of the sample. Sequences were derived from blood, sampled from a patient whose treatment included radiotherapy and nephrectomy. The receptor source for this set is a man in his 60s with renal cell carcinoma.

This rearrangement joins TRBV5-1 to TRBJ2-7; D may correspond to TRBD1 or TRBD2 (5 bases each). V lost 6 bases and J 4 bases, leaving 14 bases between the germline ends. The CDR3 spans 13 residues. Germline CDR1 SGHRS, CDR2 YFSETQ. The CDR3, as DNA: TGCGCCAGCACCGAGGGGAACGGGTACGAGCAGTACTTC. This encodes CASTEGNGYEQYF.

The gene calls are TRBV7-2 and TRBJ2-1; 9 bases match TRBD1. CDR3 length: 15 amino acids. Germline V gene lookup returns CDR1 SGHTA and CDR2 FQGNSA. Losses at the gene ends were 1 base for V and 3 bases for J; bases not matched to a gene: 1. This chain's CDR3 is CASSLGDRVYNEQFF. CDR3 nucleotide sequence: TGTGCCAGCAGCTTAGGGGACAGGGTCTACAATGAGCAGTTCTTC.

V usage is TRBV15 and J usage is TRBJ2-1; D not resolved. Trimming pared 8 bases from V and 2 bases from J, leaving 10 bases between. CDR1 is LNHNV and CDR2 is YYDKDF in the germline V gene (reference sequence). The CDR3 runs to 13 residues. The CDR3 DNA reads TGTGCCACCCTACAGTTGCCCTACAATGAGCAGTTCTTC. It is translated as CATLQLPYNEQFF.

This chain links TRBV7-9 with TRBJ2-1; perhaps TRBD2 as D (7 bases). V was shortened by 0 bases and J by 5 bases, with 11 bases between the two germline ends. The CDR3 is 15 residues long. CDR1 SEHNR and CDR2 FQNEAQ come from the germline V gene (reference sequence). The CDR3 loop is CASSLARGRHNEQFF. The CDR3 DNA sequence: TGTGCCAGCAGCTTAGCGCGGGGGCGTCACAATGAGCAGTTCTTC.

In nucleotides, the CDR3 is TGTGCCAGCAGCTTAGGACAGGGGTTCGAGCAGTACTTC. The encoded protein is CASSLGQGFEQYF. The V and J genes are TRBV7-9 and TRBJ2-7; TRBD1 agrees at 8 bases. Germline values: CDR1 SEHNR, CDR2 FQNEAQ (reference sequence). There are 13 residues in the CDR3. V was pared by 1 base and J by 6 bases, with 2 bases of the junction left unmatched.

V is TRBV30 and J is TRBJ2-2; the match to TRBD1 covers 7 bases. This CDR3 is 19 amino acids long. Germline-derived CDR1 and CDR2 are GTSNPN and SVGIG (reference sequence). With 2 bases clipped from V and 0 bases from J, the junction kept 15 bases outside the gene matches. In DNA, the CDR3 is TGTGCCTGGAGTCCATACCGGGACAGAAGTAACGCGAACACCGGGGAGCTGTTTTTT. Its translation is CAWSPYRDRSNANTGELFF.

The V and J genes are TRBV5-5 and TRBJ2-4; a possible D gene is TRBD1 (6 bases). Trimming left V 2 bases short and J 5 bases short, with 14 bases between. This CDR3 has 15 amino acids. Germline assignment: CDR1 SGHKS and CDR2 YYEKEE (reference sequence). CDR3 DNA: TGTGCCAGCAGCTTCTCAGGGGAATCGGAAAACATTCAGTACTTC. Amino acid sequence: CASSFSGESENIQYF.

V gene TRBV9 combines with J gene TRBJ2-3; D gene unclear. From germline, CDR1 is SGDLS and CDR2 YYNGEE. Trimming took off 0 bases at V and 0 bases at J, with 14 bases between the two ends. The CDR3 runs to 17 residues. The CDR3 coding sequence is TGTGCCAGCAGCGTAGGACCGGTGATCTTGAGCACAGATACGCAGTATTTT. Amino acids: CASSVGPVILSTDTQYF.

The gene calls are TRBV9 and TRBJ1-5, with D perhaps matching TRBD1 (6 bases). The V gene's germline CDR1 is SGDLS and CDR2 YYNGEE. There are 15 residues in the CDR3. V lost 2 bases and J lost 3, with 12 bases in between. The CDR3: CASSVTGFSNQPQHF. In DNA form, the CDR3 reads TGTGCCAGCAGCGTCACAGGGTTTTCCAATCAGCCCCAGCATTTT.

The chain uses TRBV9 and TRBJ2-3; 8 nucleotides line up with TRBD1. V lost 4 bases, J lost 1 base, and 11 bases stayed unmatched. The CDR3 has 17 amino acids. The germline V gene has CDR1 SGDLS and CDR2 YYNGEE. CDR3 loop: CASSMLTGDFGTDTQYF. DNA of the CDR3: TGTGCCAGCAGCATGCTGACAGGGGATTTTGGCACAGATACGCAGTATTTT.

This CDR3 reads CASSVVNGQGYYGYTF. CDR3 bases: TGTGCCAGCAGCGTAGTCAACGGACAGGGCTATTATGGCTACACCTTC. V gene TRBV9 combines with J gene TRBJ1-2; 8 bases agree with TRBD1. Germline V gives CDR1 SGDLS, CDR2 YYNGEE. The J segment lost 5 bases and the V segment lost 0 bases, leaving 9 bases of the junction unmatched. The CDR3 runs to 16 residues.

The CDR3 DNA reads TGTGACTTGTCAAAACCCACATCTGGAAACACCATATATTTT. Translation: CDLSKPTSGNTIYF. The chain joins TRBV30 to TRBJ1-3; D call uncertain. CDR3 length: 14 residues. Germline V gene lookup returns CDR1 GTSNPN and CDR2 SVGIG (reference sequence).

The chain employs TRBV30 and TRBJ1-2, with D possibly TRBD1 on 5 matching bases. Germline-derived CDR1 and CDR2 are GTSNPN and SVGIG (reference sequence). Trimming took 5 bases from V and 7 from J, leaving 14 bases between them. This CDR3 has 12 amino acids. The CDR3, as DNA: TGTGCCTGGGATTTACGGGGGATTGGCTACACCTTC. Its translation is CAWDLRGIGYTF. The full variable domain, completed using reference TRBV30 and TRBJ1-2, is SQTIHQWPATLVQPVGSPLSLECTVEGTSNPNLYWYRQAAGRGLQLLFYSVGIGQISSEVPQNLSASRPQDRQFILSSKKLLLSDSGFYLCAWDLRGIGYTFGSGTRLTVV.

V and J are TRBV7-9 and TRBJ2-7; TRBD1 or TRBD2 may be the D gene (5 bases each). The CDR3 is 15 residues long. The V gene lost 2 bases and the J gene lost 6 bases, with 17 bases spanning the gap. Germline CDR1 is SEHNR and CDR2 is FQNEAQ (reference sequence). The CDR3 nucleotides are TGTGCCAGCAGCTTAATTATGGGGGTGCAAGTCGAGCAGTACTTC. It is translated as CASSLIMGVQVEQYF.

The chain employs TRBV10-3 and TRBJ2-1; 7 positions match TRBD1. The CDR3 runs to 16 residues. CDR1 is ENHRY and CDR2 is SYGVKD in the germline V gene. J was trimmed by 5 bases and V by 2 bases; bases with no gene match: 9. The CDR3 DNA is TGTGCCATCAGTGAGAATCACGGGACAGATGACAATGAGCAGTTCTTC. Its protein is CAISENHGTDDNEQFF.

The rearrangement links TRBV11-2 to TRBJ2-1; 7 bases map to TRBD2. The CDR3 runs 13 residues. The germline gives CDR1 SGHAT, CDR2 FQNNGV. V was clipped by 3 bases and J by 6 bases; unmatched bases: 2. The CDR3 coding sequence is TGTGCCAGCAGCTTCCGGGGGGTCAATGAGCAGTTCTTC. It yields the protein CASSFRGVNEQFF.

The chain couples TRBV19 to TRBJ2-3; a weak D match, TRBD2 (5 bases). The CDR3 is 17 amino acids. In germline, CDR1 is LNHDA, CDR2 SQIVND (reference sequence). V lost 3 bases and J 2 bases, leaving 18 bases between the germline ends. CDR3: CASSIPAALYNTDTQYF. The CDR3 DNA follows: TGTGCCAGTAGTATCCCAGCGGCCTTATATAACACAGATACGCAGTATTTT.

J is TRBJ2-1 and V is TRBV6-5; 8 positions match TRBD1. With 8 bases clipped from V and 7 bases from J, the junction kept 7 bases outside the gene matches. Germline CDR1 MNHEY, CDR2 SVGAGI. There are 13 residues in the CDR3. Here the CDR3 reads CASWGRGQNEQFF. The CDR3 region has the DNA TGTGCCAGCTGGGGCAGGGGGCAGAATGAGCAGTTCTTC.

Here the CDR3 DNA reads TGTGCCAGCCAGCGTCTGTACAATGAGCAGTTCTTC. Translated, it gives CASQRLYNEQFF. The chain employs TRBV7-9 and TRBJ2-1; D is undetermined. V lost 8 bases to trimming and J lost 4 bases, with 9 bases between them. This CDR3 has 12 residues. Germline CDR1 SEHNR, CDR2 FQNEAQ (reference sequence).

The chain joins TRBV6-6 to TRBJ2-7; TRBD1 matches 10 bases. Unmatched junction bases numbered 8, after V lost 7 bases and J lost 5 bases. There are 14 residues in the CDR3. Germline V lookup: CDR1 MNHNY, CDR2 SVGAGI (reference sequence). The CDR3 protein is CASIQGQGTDEQYF. CDR3 sequence (DNA): TGTGCCAGCATACAGGGACAGGGGACAGACGAGCAGTACTTC.

The V and J genes are TRBV6-5 and TRBJ2-3, with D possibly matching TRBD1 (6 bases). This CDR3 is 14 amino acids long. Germline V gene sequence: CDR1 MNHEY, CDR2 SVGAGI. The V gene lost 5 bases and the J gene lost 2 bases, with 11 bases spanning the gap. CDR3 sequence: CASSPDSPTDTQYF. CDR3 nucleotides: TGTGCCAGCAGTCCGGACAGCCCCACAGATACGCAGTATTTT.

The V call is TRBV13, the J call TRBJ1-6, with 9 bases lining up with TRBD1. Trimming at V came to 4 bases and at J to 10 bases, leaving 11 bases not matched to a gene. This CDR3 spans 16 amino acids. Germline CDR1 is PRHDT and CDR2 is FYEKMQ (reference sequence). CDR3 amino acids: CASSSGTGFLGSPLHF. The CDR3 nucleotides read TGTGCCAGCAGCTCCGGGACAGGGTTTTTGGGATCACCCCTCCACTTT.

V and J are TRBV19 and TRBJ1-2, with TRBD1 matching 9 bases. With 5 bases clipped from V and 8 bases from J, the junction kept 6 bases outside the gene matches. The length of the CDR3 is 13 residues. Germline-derived CDR1 and CDR2 are LNHDA and SQIVND (reference sequence). CDR3 sequence (DNA): TGTGCCAGTAGTCAACAGGGGGCGCGGGGCTACACCTTC. This codes for CASSQQGARGYTF.

The chain has TRBV9 and TRBJ2-2; TRBD1 matches at 8 bases. CDR1 SGDLS and CDR2 YYNGEE come from the germline V gene. This CDR3 is 14 amino acids long. V lost 0 bases, J lost 11 bases, and 6 bases stayed unmatched. The CDR3 nucleotides are TGTGCCAGCAGCGTAGGCCTCGGACAGGGAGAGCTGTTTTTT. As protein: CASSVGLGQGELFF.

The chain couples TRBV5-4 to TRBJ2-1, with 10 bases identical to TRBD1. The CDR3 consists of 19 residues. Looked up from germline, CDR1 is SGHNT and CDR2 is YYREEE (reference sequence). Trimming cost V 4 bases and J 4 bases; bases outside gene matches: 17. The CDR3 DNA is TGTGCCAGCAGCCCCCAGACAGGGGGCTCCTCGGGAACTTACAATGAGCAGTTCTTC. This gives the protein CASSPQTGGSSGTYNEQFF.

The gene calls are TRBV7-9 and TRBJ2-2; D is ambiguous. CDR1 and CDR2 (germline): SEHNR, FQNEAQ (reference sequence). This CDR3 spans 17 amino acids. V lost 3 bases to trimming and J lost 2 bases, with 16 bases between them. The CDR3 DNA reads as TGTGCCAGCAGCTTTACAAAGGTACTGGGAAACACCGGGGAGCTGTTTTTT. Its translation is CASSFTKVLGNTGELFF.

The chain combines TRBV6-5 with TRBJ1-3; no firm D call. V dropped 10 bases and J dropped 3 bases, with 16 bases sitting between them. Germline CDR1 MNHEY, CDR2 SVGAGI. The CDR3 covers 14 residues. The CDR3 protein is CAITEGYGGNTIYF. The CDR3 nucleotides are TGTGCCATCACCGAGGGCTACGGTGGAAACACCATATATTTT.

The chain has TRBV7-7 and TRBJ2-5; 15 nucleotides align to TRBD2. V was pared by 5 bases and J by 3 bases, with 7 bases of the junction left unmatched. The CDR3 totals 17 residues. Germline V CDR1 and CDR2: SSHAT, FNYEAQ (reference sequence). CDR3 coding DNA: TGTGCCAGCAGCCCCCTGGGACTAGCGGGGGGAAAAGAGACCCAGTACTTC. Amino acids: CASSPLGLAGGKETQYF.

A few counts support this clone. The CDR3 DNA is TGTGCCAGCAGCTTAGGCAGGGAGTCCACCTACGAGCAGTACGTC. Its translation is CASSLGRESTYEQYV. The chain combines TRBV11-1 with TRBJ2-7, with D perhaps TRBD1 or TRBD2 (5 bases each). V lost 1 base and J 2 bases, leaving 12 bases between the germline ends. This CDR3 has 15 amino acids. CDR1 and CDR2 (germline): SGHAT, FQDESV (reference sequence).

In regard to this clone: The conserved final phenylalanine or tryptophan is absent from the CDR3, which likely points to a read error. This chain connects TRBV5-4 to TRBJ1-2; D remains unclear. The CDR3 spans 13 residues. Germline V lookup: CDR1 SGHNT, CDR2 YYREEE (reference sequence). Here the CDR3 reads CASSPDGNYDYTS. The CDR3, as DNA: TGTGCCAGCAGCCCGGACGGAAACTATGACTACACCTCC.